Presented here are 3 T cell receptor beta chains from one specimen sequenced in a study of cytomegalovirus exposure and HLA in healthy donors. Primers for the PCR totalled 60 Vbeta and 13 Jbeta. Libraries were prepared by immunoSEQ multiplex PCR; TCRdb keeps only in-frame clonotypes and omits some of them. The sample contains 90,000 to 140,000 clones, about 81% of which appear only once. The material sequenced was PBMCs. The receptors derive from a man aged 25-45 years in good health and CMV-seronegative.

This sequence joins TRBV7-3 and TRBJ2-2; 8 bases map to TRBD2. This CDR3 has 14 amino acids. Germline values: CDR1 SGHTA, CDR2 FQGTGA. Trimming at V came to 6 bases and at J to 3 bases, leaving 3 bases not matched to a gene. The CDR3 DNA reads as TGTGCCAGCAGACAGACTAGCGACACCGGGGAGCTGTTTTTT. Translated, it gives CASRQTSDTGELFF. The full variable domain, in which reference TRBV7-3 and TRBJ2-2 provide the parts outside the CDR3, is GAGVSQTPSNKVTEKGKYVELRCDPISGHTALYWYRQSLGQGPEFLIYFQGTGAADDSGLPNDRFFAVRPEGSVSTLKIQRTERGDSAVYLCASRQTSDTGELFFGEGSRLTVL.

The rearrangement joins TRBV7-8 to TRBJ1-2, with D unclear. Deletions cut 5 bases from V and 3 bases from J, with 22 bases between. The V gene's germline CDR1 is SGHVS and CDR2 FQNEAQ. The length of the CDR3 is 17 residues. CDR3 loop: CASSNPEDWGFYYGYTF. The CDR3 bases are TGTGCCAGCAGCAACCCGGAGGATTGGGGATTTTACTATGGCTACACCTTC. The full variable domain, in which reference TRBV7-8 and TRBJ1-2 provide the parts outside the CDR3, is GAGVSQSPRYKVAKRGQDVALRCDPISGHVSLFWYQQALGQGPEFLTYFQNEAQLDKSGLPSDRFFAERPEGSVSTLKIQRTQQEDSAVYLCASSNPEDWGFYYGYTFGSGTRLTVV.

The chain is built from TRBV7-9 and TRBJ1-6; possible D gene TRBD1, 5 bases. The CDR3 runs to 14 residues. The germline V gene encodes CDR1 SEHNR and CDR2 FQNEAQ (reference sequence). The germline V and J ends were trimmed by 7 bases and 9 bases, with 16 bases remaining between them. In nucleotides, the CDR3 is TGTGCCAGCACCACCGGCTCAGGGCGTTCACCCCTCCACTTT. It encodes CASTTGSGRSPLHF.